The T cell receptor (beta chain) under discussion was sequenced for a study of vaccination effects on CD4 cells after COVID-19. As for this clone: Its antigen is unidentified.

The V gene's germline CDR1 is SGHTA and CDR2 FQGNSA. The CDR3 is 16 residues long. The V end lost 1 base, the J end lost 3 bases, and 13 bases lay between the germline ends. Antigen-specific CD4+ T cells were first expanded with viral peptide pools by the ViraFEST assay and only then sequenced. Scientists isolated CD4+ T cells after a roughly 9-day culture period ended. The vaccine recipients had no prior SARS-CoV-2 infection, with negative nucleocapsid antibodies. Method: immunoSEQ multiplex PCR; TCRdb's copy keeps in-frame clones and lacks some. The profile shows roughly 63,000 clones, less than 80% of them singletons.

This material consisted of CD4+ T cells from PBMCs cultured with HCoV-OC43 spike peptides, taken before COVID-19 vaccination. Subset reported: HCoV-OC43 spike overlapping peptide pool stimulation. The chain carries TRBV7-2 and TRBJ1-5; a possible D gene is TRBD1 (5 bases). This clonotype was obtained from a human donor who received a COVID-19 vaccine. Here the CDR3 DNA reads TGTGCCAGCAGCTTAGAGGTGGGGCGGAACAATCAGCCCCAGCATTTT. Amino acids: CASSLEVGRNNQPQHF.